The 9 T cell receptor beta chains reported below all come from one sample, sequenced in a study of neurological immune-mediated disorders. Using its own MiXCR run on the 5' RACE reads, TCRdb lists one record per CDR3 protein. The sample has about 48,000 distinct CDR3 sequences, 4.5% to 7% seen once; the top ten hold approximately 1.5%. Sequencing used CD4+ T cells from blood. These receptors all come from a woman between 18 and 30 years old with multiple sclerosis.

This clonotype was counted at least ten times. The CDR3 sequence: CASSASGVGLHSTDTQYF. CDR3 nucleotide sequence: TGTGCCAGCAGTGCATCAGGGGTCGGGCTGCATAGCACAGATACGCAGTATTTT. The V gene is TRBV2, the J gene TRBJ2-3, with D possibly TRBD1 on 6 matching bases. The CDR3 extends over 18 amino acids. Trimming removed 4 bases from V and 0 bases from J, with 20 bases in between. Germline loops: CDR1 SNHLY, CDR2 FYNNEI. Complete variable domain (other parts from reference TRBV2 and TRBJ2-3): EPEVTQTPSHQVTQMGQEVILRCVPISNHLYFYWYRQILGQKVEFLVSFYNNEISEKSEIFDDQFSVERPDGSNFTLKIRSTKLEDSAMYFCASSASGVGLHSTDTQYFGPGTRLTVL.

This clonotype was counted ten times or more. The CDR3 DNA follows: TGCGCCAGCAGCCCAATCCTAAGACAGGGAGGGATTAATTCACCCCTCCACTTT. It yields the protein CASSPILRQGGINSPLHF. The rearrangement joins TRBV5-1 to TRBJ1-6; 7 bases are a match to TRBD1. V dropped 4 bases and J dropped 6; count of bases not matched to a gene: 16. Per the germline V gene, CDR1 is SGHRS and CDR2 is YFSETQ. This CDR3 has 18 amino acids.

This clonotype appeared many times. The chain links TRBV5-1 to TRBJ2-7; D remains ambiguous. The V gene lost 0 bases and the J gene lost 1 base, with 11 bases spanning the gap. From germline, CDR1 is SGHRS and CDR2 YFSETQ. CDR3 length equals 15 residues. The CDR3 sequence: CASSLDVTASYEQYF. The CDR3 DNA reads as TGCGCCAGCAGCTTGGACGTCACCGCATCCTACGAGCAGTACTTC.

This clonotype came up many times. The gene calls are TRBV18 and TRBJ1-3; D remains unclear. Germline values: CDR1 KGHSH, CDR2 LQKENI. V was pared by 3 bases and J by 3 bases, with 6 bases between. This CDR3 has 13 amino acids. The DNA of the CDR3 is TGTGCCAGCTCACCTACAGATGGAAACACCATATATTTT. It translates to CASSPTDGNTIYF.

This clonotype was recorded many times. The chain combines TRBV6-2 or TRBV6-3 with TRBJ2-3, with D maybe TRBD1 (5 bases). The CDR3 covers 13 residues. Per the germline V gene, CDR1 is MNHEY and CDR2 is SVGEGT. V dropped 8 bases and J dropped 2 bases, with 11 bases sitting between them. Here the CDR3 DNA reads TGTGCCAGCGGTAGGGGAACCACAGATACGCAGTATTTT. It encodes CASGRGTTDTQYF.

The rearrangement joins TRBV6-2 or TRBV6-3 to TRBJ2-5, with 9 nucleotides matching TRBD2. Germline loops: CDR1 MNHEY, CDR2 SVGEGT. CDR3 length: 17 amino acids. J was trimmed by 5 bases and V by 5 bases; bases with no gene match: 15. CDR3 loop: CASSPLEGLAGGETQYF. Written as DNA, the CDR3 is TGTGCCAGCAGTCCTCTGGAGGGACTAGCCGGAGGGGAGACCCAGTACTTC.

The CDR3 DNA reads TGCGCCAGCAGCTTGGGGGGTGACAGCATGAACACTGAAGCTTTCTTT. Translating gives CASSLGGDSMNTEAFF. V is TRBV5-1 and J is TRBJ1-1, with D possibly being TRBD1 (5 bases). With 0 bases removed from V and 0 bases from J, the gap between germline ends came to 12 bases. The germline gives CDR1 SGHRS, CDR2 YFSETQ. The CDR3 runs 16 residues.

The sample holds many counts of this clonotype. The chain recombines TRBV28 with TRBJ2-7, with 8 positions matching TRBD1. Germline trimming cut 1 base from V and 3 bases from J; bases unmatched to any gene: 2. This CDR3 is built from 14 residues. Germline values: CDR1 MDHEN, CDR2 SYDVKM. CDR3 sequence (DNA): TGTGCCAGCAGTTTATCAGGGGGCCACTACGAGCAGTACTTC. It is translated as CASSLSGGHYEQYF.

This clonotype occurred many times. This chain links TRBV6-2 or TRBV6-3 with TRBJ2-1; TRBD2 matches at 7 bases. V gave up 7 bases and J gave up 8 bases; unmatched junction bases: 17. The CDR3 length is 16 residues. Germline V gene lookup returns CDR1 MNHEY and CDR2 SVGEGT. The CDR3 protein is CASILTQGGSLYEQFF. CDR3 coding DNA: TGTGCCAGCATTCTAACCCAAGGCGGGAGTTTGTATGAGCAGTTCTTC.